This entry lists 28 T cell receptor beta chains sequenced from one sample in a study of somatic mutations in cytotoxic T cells in rheumatoid arthritis. Data came from immunoSEQ multiplex PCR; TCRdb stores just in-frame clones and leaves some out. Of about 20,000 clones in the sample, around 84% were seen once. The specimen was CD8+ T cells sorted from blood. These TCRs come from a woman aged 50 to 65 in good health.

This clone was found a few times. The V and J genes are TRBV4-3 and TRBJ1-3, with a tentative D call TRBD1 (5 bases). V gave up 1 base and J gave up 8 bases, with 12 bases separating them. CDR3 length: 14 residues. CDR1 is LGHNA, CDR2 YSLEER, per germline. This CDR3 is CASSQALPGDTIYF. The DNA of the CDR3 is TGCGCCAGCAGCCAAGCCCTCCCGGGGGACACCATATATTTT.

This clone was found a few times. This chain connects TRBV18 to TRBJ1-5; a possible D gene is TRBD1 (5 bases). Between the trimmed V and J ends, which lost 2 bases and 0 bases, there was a span of 14 bases. The CDR3 totals 17 residues. CDR1 KGHSH and CDR2 LQKENI come from the germline V gene. CDR3 sequence reads: CASSPENPRVSNQPQHF. DNA for the CDR3: TGTGCCAGCTCACCAGAGAATCCCAGGGTTAGCAATCAGCCCCAGCATTTT.

This clone appeared a single time. This chain links TRBV6-5 with TRBJ2-2; 8 bases line up with TRBD1. The CDR3 sequence is 14 residues long. Germline CDR1 MNHEY, CDR2 SVGAGI. V lost 4 bases, J lost 5 bases, and 3 bases stayed unmatched. Here the CDR3 DNA reads TGTGCCAGCAGTTCCCACAGGGGGACCGGGGAGCTGTTTTTT. Protein sequence: CASSSHRGTGELFF.

This chain connects TRBV2 to TRBJ1-3, with TRBD1 matching over 11 bases. With V trimmed by 2 bases and J by 6 bases, 3 bases remained unmatched. This CDR3 contains 15 residues. Germline lookup yields CDR1 SNHLY and CDR2 FYNNEI. DNA of the CDR3: TGTGCCAGCAGTGAATGGACAGGGGGCAAAAACACCATATATTTT. Its translation: CASSEWTGGKNTIYF.

This rearrangement joins TRBV28 to TRBJ1-3, with 7 bases fitting TRBD1. The CDR3 runs to 14 residues. The germline V gene has CDR1 MDHEN and CDR2 SYDVKM. J was trimmed by 8 bases and V by 6 bases; bases with no gene match: 10. The CDR3 region is CASREDRVLDTIYF. DNA for the CDR3: TGTGCCAGCAGGGAAGACAGGGTGTTAGACACCATATATTTT.

The CDR3 DNA reads as TGTGCCAGCAGGGGTCCCCCCGGGTACAATGAGCAGTTCTTC. Translation: CASRGPPGYNEQFF. V usage is TRBV6-5 and J usage is TRBJ2-1; D not resolved. Trimming cost V 6 bases and J 4 bases, with 13 bases left between them. The CDR3 runs 14 residues. The germline V gene has CDR1 MNHEY and CDR2 SVGAGI.

The V gene is TRBV7-7, the J gene TRBJ2-7, with TRBD1 matching over 9 bases. The CDR3 contains 13 residues. Per the germline V gene, CDR1 is SSHAT and CDR2 is FNYEAQ (reference sequence). The CDR3 DNA is TGTGCTAGCGGCCCGGGACAGGGTTACGAGCAGTACTTC. Translation: CASGPGQGYEQYF.

The chain employs TRBV27 and TRBJ2-7; D is undetermined. The CDR3 totals 14 residues. CDR1 MNHEY and CDR2 SMNVEV come from the germline V gene (reference sequence). Trimming stripped 3 bases from V and 0 bases from J, with 9 bases between. CDR3 in amino acids: CASSFSSSSYEQYF. DNA for the CDR3: TGTGCCAGCAGTTTTAGTTCCAGCTCCTACGAGCAGTACTTC.

V gene TRBV29-1 combines with J gene TRBJ1-2; D remains unclear. Per the germline V gene, CDR1 is SQVTM and CDR2 is ANQGSEA. V shed 7 bases and J shed 2 bases, with 20 bases lying between them. This CDR3 has 15 residues. The DNA for the CDR3 is TGCAGCGCCACTACGGACGGATTACTAAACTATGGCTACACCTTC. It is translated as CSATTDGLLNYGYTF.

This chain joins TRBV6-1 and TRBJ1-2; 9 bases align to TRBD1. The trim removed 7 bases at V and 6 bases at J, leaving 6 bases unmatched. Germline-derived CDR1 and CDR2 are MNHNS and SASEGT. The CDR3 runs 13 residues. The CDR3 coding sequence is TGTGCCAGCAATCCCGGGACAGGGCATGGCTACACCTTC. It is translated as CASNPGTGHGYTF.

J is TRBJ1-5 and V is TRBV7-8, with 9 bases that match TRBD1. Trimming took 2 bases from V and 7 from J; bases not matched to a gene: 12. CDR1 and CDR2 (germline): SGHVS, FQNEAQ. The CDR3 has 17 residues. The CDR3 DNA sequence: TGTGCCAGCAGCTTACTCCTGGGACAGGGCGTCCAGCAGCCCCAGCATTTT. This codes for CASSLLLGQGVQQPQHF.

The genes are TRBV15 and TRBJ2-7; D ambiguous. V was shortened by 6 bases and J by 4 bases, with 16 bases between the two germline ends. The CDR3 runs to 14 residues. In germline, CDR1 is LNHNV, CDR2 YYDKDF (reference sequence). DNA of the CDR3: TGTGCCACCAGGGGGTGGCCCATTTCGTACGAGCAGTACGTC. Its translation: CATRGWPISYEQYV.

The gene calls are TRBV6-4 and TRBJ2-6; D may match TRBD1 or TRBD2 (5 bases each). The CDR3 is made up of 15 amino acids. Trimming shortened V by 7 bases and J by 1 base, and 11 bases separated the two germline ends. Germline V gene data show CDR1 as MRHNA and CDR2 as SNTAGT. The CDR3 is CASKEEGSGANVLTF. The CDR3, as DNA: TGTGCCAGCAAAGAAGAGGGGTCTGGGGCCAACGTCCTGACTTTC.

This rearrangement joins TRBV5-1 to TRBJ2-1; D remains unclear. CDR3 size: 15 residues. Between the trimmed V and J ends, which lost 0 bases and 2 bases, there was a span of 9 bases. Germline values: CDR1 SGHRS, CDR2 YFSETQ. CDR3 sequence: CASSLGAAAYNEQFF. The DNA of the CDR3 is TGCGCCAGCAGCTTGGGCGCCGCGGCCTACAATGAGCAGTTCTTC.

The chain is built from TRBV5-6 and TRBJ1-1; no firm D call. V lost 4 bases and J lost 6, with 10 bases in between. The CDR3 sequence is 12 residues long. Germline loops: CDR1 SGHDT, CDR2 YYEEEE. CDR3 bases: TGTGCCAGCAGCCTCGGGAGGGCTGAAGCTTTCTTT. It codes for CASSLGRAEAFF.

The chain uses TRBV2 and TRBJ2-1; D remains ambiguous. V lost 4 bases, J lost 8 bases, and 6 bases lay in between. Germline V gives CDR1 SNHLY, CDR2 FYNNEI. There are 11 residues in the CDR3. CDR3 nucleotide sequence: TGTGCCAGCAGTGTTCACGATGAGCAGTTCTTC. This gives the protein CASSVHDEQFF. The full variable domain, in which reference TRBV2 and TRBJ2-1 provide the parts outside the CDR3, is EPEVTQTPSHQVTQMGQEVILRCVPISNHLYFYWYRQILGQKVEFLVSFYNNEISEKSEIFDDQFSVERPDGSNFTLKIRSTKLEDSAMYFCASSVHDEQFFGPGTRLTVL.

The rearrangement joins TRBV4-1 to TRBJ2-3, with D unresolved. V lost 0 bases, J lost 5 bases, and 9 bases lay in between. The CDR3 is 14 amino acids. Germline-derived CDR1 and CDR2 are MGHRA and YSYEKL. The CDR3 bases are TGCGCCAGCAGCCAAGATCTCGGCCGAGATACGCAGTATTTT. This translates into CASSQDLGRDTQYF.

CDR3 nucleotides: TGCGCCAGCAGCTCTGCGGGGGAGAGCTCTGGGGCCAACGTCCTGACTTTC. Protein sequence: CASSSAGESSGANVLTF. The genes are TRBV4-3 and TRBJ2-6; the match to TRBD2 covers 7 bases. With 5 bases clipped from V and 0 bases from J, the junction kept 7 bases outside the gene matches. The CDR3 extends over 17 amino acids. Germline values: CDR1 LGHNA, CDR2 YSLEER.

The gene calls are TRBV4-3 and TRBJ1-2; D ambiguous. CDR3 length: 16 amino acids. V was trimmed by 4 bases and J by 4 bases, leaving 19 bases between them. Per germline, CDR1 LGHNA and CDR2 YSLEER. For the CDR3, the DNA is TGCGCCAGCAGCCCCTCCCAATTACTTACTTCCTATGGCTACACCTTC. Translating gives CASSPSQLLTSYGYTF.

The chain employs TRBV4-2 and TRBJ2-1; 8 bases line up with TRBD1. The junction had 5 bases not matched to a gene; V was cut back by 4 bases and J by 3 bases. CDR1 LGHNA and CDR2 YNFKEQ come from the germline V gene. CDR3 length: 15 residues. Written as DNA, the CDR3 is TGTGCCAGCAGCCTCGGGACAGGTAGCTACAATGAGCAGTTCTTC. Translated: CASSLGTGSYNEQFF.

The chain links TRBV15 to TRBJ1-6; D perhaps matches TRBD1 (5 bases). CDR1 and CDR2 from the germline V gene are LNHNV and YYDKDF (reference sequence). V lost 5 bases, J lost 9 bases, and 17 bases lay in between. The CDR3 extends over 15 amino acids. Written as DNA, the CDR3 is TGTGCCACCAGCGACAGATGGGTTGAGAGTTCACCCCTCCACTTT. Protein sequence: CATSDRWVESSPLHF.

The CDR3 coding sequence is TGTGCCACCAGCAGAGAAATCTTCGGGTTACGCTCCTACGAGCAGTACGTC. This gives the protein CATSREIFGLRSYEQYV. This chain joins TRBV15 and TRBJ2-7; D is unresolved. The CDR3 sequence is 17 residues long. Between the trimmed V and J ends, which lost 0 bases and 0 bases, there was a span of 15 bases. The germline V gene encodes CDR1 LNHNV and CDR2 YYDKDF (reference sequence).

The chain combines TRBV7-9 with TRBJ1-1; 9 nucleotides match TRBD1. The CDR3 has 15 residues. V dropped 3 bases and J dropped 1; count of bases not matched to a gene: 3. Germline-derived CDR1 and CDR2 are SEHNR and FQNEAQ (reference sequence). The CDR3 here is CASSLDRGRNTEAFF. As DNA, the CDR3 is TGTGCCAGCAGCTTGGACAGGGGTCGGAACACTGAAGCTTTCTTT.

The chain carries TRBV5-4 and TRBJ2-3; 13 bases fit TRBD2. The germline CDR1 and CDR2 sequences are SGHNT and YYREEE (reference sequence). With 4 bases clipped from V and 2 bases from J, the junction kept 4 bases outside the gene matches. The CDR3 length is 16 residues. The CDR3 here is CASSLLAGGVTDTQYF. CDR3 coding DNA: TGTGCCAGCAGCCTACTAGCGGGGGGGGTCACAGATACGCAGTATTTT. Based on the CDR3 plus reference TRBV5-4 and TRBJ2-3, the full variable domain is ETGVTQSPTHLIKTRGQQVTLRCSSQSGHNTVSWYQQALGQGPQFIFQYYREEENGRGNFPPRFSGLQFPNYSSELNVNALELDDSALYLCASSLLAGGVTDTQYFGPGTRLTVL.

This chain links TRBV28 with TRBJ2-3, with 11 bases aligning to TRBD2. The germline V gene encodes CDR1 MDHEN and CDR2 SYDVKM. The CDR3 spans 16 residues. V lost 2 bases and J lost 8; bases outside the gene matches: 9. The CDR3 DNA reads as TGTGCCAGCAGTTTACCTTTAGCGGGGGGGCCGGGTACGCAGTATTTT. Translating gives CASSLPLAGGPGTQYF.

This sequence joins TRBV7-6 and TRBJ1-4; D is perhaps TRBD1 (5 bases). Germline V gene data show CDR1 as SGHVS and CDR2 as FNYEAQ. The CDR3 is 14 amino acids. Trimming cost V 1 base and J 7 bases, with 10 bases left between them. The CDR3 is CASSLVGGSEKLFF. In DNA form, the CDR3 reads TGTGCCAGCAGCTTAGTGGGGGGGAGTGAAAAACTGTTTTTT.

The V call is TRBV29-1, the J call TRBJ1-2; D is undetermined. Germline CDR1 SQVTM, CDR2 ANQGSEA. The V and J ends lost 7 bases and 4 bases respectively, with 13 bases between them. The CDR3 is made up of 12 amino acids. The CDR3 region is CSGQNTLYGYTF. The CDR3 nucleotides read TGCAGCGGGCAAAATACCCTCTATGGCTACACCTTC.

This clone came up a few times. The chain recombines TRBV27 with TRBJ1-1; no clear D gene. Trimming cost V 5 bases and J 2 bases, with 12 bases left between them. CDR1 is MNHEY and CDR2 is SMNVEV in the germline V gene (reference sequence). This CDR3 has 14 residues. The CDR3 loop is CASSLLGPNTEAFF. The DNA for the CDR3 is TGTGCCAGCAGTCTGTTGGGCCCAAACACTGAAGCTTTCTTT.